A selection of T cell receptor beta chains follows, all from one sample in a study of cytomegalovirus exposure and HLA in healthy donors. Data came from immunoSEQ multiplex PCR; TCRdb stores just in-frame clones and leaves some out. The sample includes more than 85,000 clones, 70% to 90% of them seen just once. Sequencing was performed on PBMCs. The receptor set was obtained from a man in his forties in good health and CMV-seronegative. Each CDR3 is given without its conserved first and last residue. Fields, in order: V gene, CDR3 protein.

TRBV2 ASSWASGGATDTQY
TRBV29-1 SVDEGGAWETQY
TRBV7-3 ASSLGLAAYNEQF
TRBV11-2 ASSLDRASGVSEQY
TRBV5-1 ASSSSEDSSSYNEQF
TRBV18 ASSPSGEQY
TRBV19 ASSFGQFNQPQH
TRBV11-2 ASSDRGVNQPQH
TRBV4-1 ASSQEPHLAGGLPGELF
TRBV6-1 ASSEIGLRGEKLF
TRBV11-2 ASRNPGQRNEKLF
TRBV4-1 ASSFQDKYTEAF
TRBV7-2 ASSLLPNTEAF
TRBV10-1 ASSESSRELAGTFFTDTQY
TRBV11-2 ASSFGGNYEQY
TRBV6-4 ASSGTTGGKAF
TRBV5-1 ASSQIQGNTGELF
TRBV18 ASSQGFTEAF
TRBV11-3 ASSLGRGYFGNEQF
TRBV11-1 ASSRHGTGGTGELF
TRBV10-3 AISEWGETDTQY
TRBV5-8 ASSLPPQVSYEQY
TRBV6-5 ASSYSRDTYGYT
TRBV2 ASSEGAGLQETQY
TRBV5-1 ASSLRGGGTEAF
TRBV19 ASSGGGQETQY
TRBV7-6 ASSSQLTTPHWTDTQY
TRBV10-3 AISETGSYEQY
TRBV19 ASRTTTGANVLT
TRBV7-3 ASRRGIGNTEAF
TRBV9 ASSVGLSPDTQY
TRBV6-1 ASSETGQLTVVKLF
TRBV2 ASSPGLAAYEQY
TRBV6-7 ASSYPGGRASYEQY
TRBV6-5 ASSYSTTGYQETQY
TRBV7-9 ASSPREGAPSNTGELF
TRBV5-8 ASSLGTGGGETQY
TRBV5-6 ASSPYQGEQF
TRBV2 ASSEARPSVQPQH
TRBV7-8 ASSWGTGNTEAF
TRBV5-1 ASSRDSLSTDTQY
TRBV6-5 ASSPRDRNSPLH
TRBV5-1 ASSLTGTGGSGELF
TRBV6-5 ASSYGRANYGYT
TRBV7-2 ASSPGTGVSEQY
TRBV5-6 ASSFRDTQPADTQY
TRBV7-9 ASSSMTDFYGYT
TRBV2 ASSEPGQGDSPLH
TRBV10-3 ASNRDRLNTEAF
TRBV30 AFYPRSSGTGVYEQY
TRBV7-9 ASSFTTGGYNEQF
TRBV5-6 ASSYGLGGTQY
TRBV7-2 ASSLGLAWGELF
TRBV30 AWSFTYEQY